This is a list of T cell receptor beta chains from one sample in a study of T-cell reconstitution after alpha-beta-depleted transplantation in children. TCRdb reprocessed the PCR reads via MiXCR and lists one record per CDR3 protein. The sample includes about 460,000 distinct CDR3 sequences, 10% of them seen just once. Specimen: PBMCs, collected before TCRalphabeta/CD19-depleted stem cell transplant. The receptors were gathered from a child younger than 10 with inherited bone marrow failure, due to receive a stem cell transplant. CDR3s include the opening cysteine and the closing phenylalanine or tryptophan. D genes are given only for firm matches. Part of the rows lack a size; the others show once, few, many or a class for expanded clones.

V gene	D gene	J gene	clone size	CDR3 protein	CDR3 DNA
TRBV27	-	TRBJ2-1	many	CASSPGTQAHNEQFF	TGTGCCAGCAGCCCCGGGACCCAGGCCCACAATGAGCAGTTCTTC
TRBV29-1	-	TRBJ2-1	many	CSVEVATRRSYNEQFF	TGCAGCGTTGAAGTGGCGACTAGGCGCTCCTACAATGAGCAGTTCTTC
TRBV6-7	-	TRBJ1-5	many	CASSYSKGRGVGQPQHF	TGTGCCAGCAGTTACTCAAAGGGCAGGGGAGTGGGTCAGCCCCAGCATTTT
TRBV28	-	TRBJ2-3	once	CASSSGASARSTDTQYF	TGTGCCAGCAGTTCCGGTGCTAGCGCACGGTCCACAGATACGCAGTATTTT
TRBV11-2	-	TRBJ1-2	many	CASSLEGGLPYGYTF	TGTGCCAGCAGCTTAGAGGGGGGGTTGCCCTATGGCTACACCTTC
TRBV15	TRBD1	TRBJ2-7	many	CATSREQGSYEQYF	TGTGCCACCAGCAGAGAACAGGGGTCCTACGAGCAGTACTTC
TRBV18	-	TRBJ2-7	-	CASPLAGEQYF	TGTGCCAGCCCCCTCGCGGGCGAGCAGTACTTC
TRBV20-1	TRBD2	TRBJ2-1	many	CSAETSGRADEQFF	TGCAGTGCAGAGACTAGCGGGAGGGCCGATGAGCAGTTCTTC
TRBV12-3/TRBV12-4	-	TRBJ2-7	few	CASSPTDGTSYEQYF	TGTGCCAGCAGTCCAACTGACGGGACCTCCTACGAGCAGTACTTC
TRBV28	-	TRBJ2-5	few	CASSLNRVTQYF	TGTGCCAGCAGTTTAAACCGGGTGACCCAGTACTTC
TRBV4-3	-	TRBJ2-7	many	CASSQGLQVIYEQYF	TGCGCCAGCAGCCAAGGCTTGCAGGTGATCTACGAGCAGTACTTC
TRBV4-3	TRBD2	TRBJ2-3	many	CASSQEYLAGGTDTQYF	TGCGCCAGCAGCCAAGAATACCTAGCGGGAGGCACAGATACGCAGTATTTT
TRBV12-3/TRBV12-4	TRBD1	TRBJ2-7	many	CASSLGTGLGEQYF	TGTGCCAGCAGCCTCGGGACAGGGTTGGGTGAGCAGTACTTC
TRBV28	-	TRBJ1-5	many	CASSNRVEGNQPQHF	TGTGCCAGCAGTAACAGGGTGGAAGGGAATCAGCCCCAGCATTTT
TRBV5-6	-	TRBJ2-1	-	CASSHNLDYEQFF	TGTGCCAGCAGCCACAACCTAGATTATGAGCAGTTCTTC
TRBV12-3/TRBV12-4	-	TRBJ1-5	many	CASSLGRVGGSNQPQHF	TGTGCCAGCAGTTTAGGTCGGGTGGGAGGAAGCAATCAGCCCCAGCATTTT
TRBV5-4	-	TRBJ2-2	-	CASSVIDANTGELFF	TGTGCCAGCAGCGTGATTGATGCGAACACCGGGGAGCTGTTTTTT
TRBV30	TRBD1	TRBJ1-6	-	CALRGTGDSPLHF	TGTGCCCTGAGGGGGACAGGGGATTCACCCCTCCACTTT
TRBV19	-	TRBJ2-4	few	CASSISPGWDIQYF	TGTGCCAGTAGTATTTCCCCAGGGTGGGACATTCAGTACTTC
TRBV6-6	-	TRBJ1-1	many	CASGPGNTEAFF	TGTGCCAGCGGGCCCGGGAACACTGAAGCTTTCTTT
TRBV27	TRBD2	TRBJ2-7	many	CASSLLLAGGPNEQYF	TGTGCCAGCAGTTTACTTTTAGCGGGAGGGCCAAACGAGCAGTACTTC
TRBV12-3/TRBV12-4	-	TRBJ1-5	many	CASSQGQGPYSNQPQHF	TGTGCCAGCAGCCAAGGGCAGGGCCCCTATAGCAATCAGCCCCAGCATTTT
TRBV7-9	-	TRBJ2-3	many	CASSPLPQRQPDTQYF	TGTGCCAGCAGCCCGCTTCCCCAGCGTCAGCCAGATACGCAGTATTTT
TRBV20-1	-	TRBJ1-1	few	CSARRPTEAFF	TGCAGTGCTAGACGGCCCACTGAAGCTTTCTTT
TRBV28	TRBD1	TRBJ2-4	many	CASSLWTGKNIQYF	TGTGCCAGCAGTTTGTGGACAGGCAAAAACATTCAGTACTTC
TRBV7-8	-	TRBJ2-7	many	CASSSGQRSTYEQYF	TGTGCCAGCAGCTCCGGACAGCGATCTACCTACGAGCAGTACTTC
TRBV29-1	TRBD1	TRBJ1-4	-	CSVESGRGQGREKLFF	TGCAGCGTTGAATCGGGTCGGGGACAGGGGCGTGAAAAACTGTTTTTT
TRBV4-2	TRBD2	TRBJ2-1	few	CASSHSSGSSYNEQFF	TGTGCCAGCAGCCATTCTAGCGGGAGTTCCTACAATGAGCAGTTCTTC
TRBV5-1	TRBD2	TRBJ2-1	few	CASSHQRLAGVNDNEQFF	TGCGCCAGCAGCCACCAGAGACTAGCGGGAGTAAACGACAATGAGCAGTTCTTC
TRBV7-2	-	TRBJ2-2	many	CATSEWGTNTGELFF	TGTGCCACTTCAGAGTGGGGGACGAACACCGGGGAGCTGTTTTTT
TRBV6-1	-	TRBJ1-2	many	CATTESIYGYTF	TGTGCCACAACAGAGTCAATCTATGGCTACACCTTC
TRBV28	-	TRBJ2-5	-	CASSFRLEGQETQYF	TGTGCCAGCAGTTTTAGGCTAGAGGGGCAAGAGACCCAGTACTTC
TRBV5-1	-	TRBJ2-7	many	CASSWGYEQYF	TGCGCCAGCAGCTGGGGCTACGAGCAGTACTTC
TRBV11-2	-	TRBJ1-6	many	CASSLGGLPLHF	TGTGCCAGCAGCTTAGGGGGGTTACCCCTCCACTTT
TRBV20-1	-	TRBJ2-7	many	CSARSRGTPSSYEQYF	TGCAGTGCTAGGTCACGTGGGACTCCCTCCTCCTACGAGCAGTACTTC
TRBV18	-	TRBJ1-1	many	CASSPAGGRRTAFF	TGTGCCAGCTCACCAGCTGGGGGTAGGAGGACAGCTTTCTTT
TRBV7-9	TRBD1	TRBJ1-1	-	CASSPGTGERMNTEAFF	TGTGCCAGCAGCCCGGGGACAGGGGAAAGGATGAACACTGAAGCTTTCTTT
TRBV12-3/TRBV12-4	TRBD1	TRBJ2-1	many	CASSLLGQGAFYEQFF	TGTGCCAGCAGTTTACTCGGACAGGGGGCTTTTTATGAGCAGTTCTTC
TRBV7-2	TRBD1	TRBJ2-7	few	CASSPGTGQGEQYF	TGTGCCAGCAGCCCCGGGACAGGGCAAGGGGAGCAGTACTTC
TRBV4-3	-	TRBJ2-1	many	CASSLPGHFNEQFF	TGCGCCAGCAGCCTCCCGGGACACTTCAATGAGCAGTTCTTC
TRBV29-1	TRBD1	TRBJ2-3	many	CSVAPGGLTDTQYF	TGCAGCGTTGCGCCAGGGGGCCTGACAGATACGCAGTATTTT
TRBV30	TRBD1	TRBJ1-2	many	CAWSIRGKMYGYTF	TGTGCCTGGAGTATCAGGGGGAAGATGTATGGCTACACCTTC
TRBV7-9	-	TRBJ2-2	many	CASSAMMAGELFF	TGTGCCAGCAGCGCTATGATGGCCGGGGAGCTGTTTTTT
TRBV5-6	-	TRBJ1-1	many	CASSLGVLSGSTEAFF	TGTGCCAGCAGCTTGGGGGTCTTATCCGGGAGCACTGAAGCTTTCTTT
TRBV6-2/TRBV6-3	-	TRBJ1-1	-	CASSSNLNRVRNTEAFF	TGTGCCAGCAGTTCAAATTTAAACAGGGTTCGAAACACTGAAGCTTTCTTT
TRBV7-6	TRBD2	TRBJ2-1	many	CASSFGGGDEQFF	TGTGCCAGCAGCTTCGGGGGGGGTGATGAGCAGTTCTTC
TRBV7-2	TRBD2	TRBJ2-7	-	CASTRTSAFAGEQYF	TGTGCCAGCACCCGGACTAGCGCGTTTGCTGGCGAGCAGTACTTC
TRBV19	-	TRBJ2-1	few	CASSITGSYNEQFF	TGTGCCAGTAGTATTACCGGCTCCTACAATGAGCAGTTCTTC
TRBV21-1	-	TRBJ2-4	many	CASSNAVPRLPRDF	TGTGCCAGCAGCAATGCGGTCCCGCGTCTGCCGAGGGACTTC
TRBV5-4	TRBD1	TRBJ1-1	once	CASRTTGGDTEAFF	TGTGCCAGCAGAACGACAGGGGGCGACACTGAAGCTTTCTTT
TRBV20-1	-	TRBJ1-1	many	CSASKDGPGAFF	TGCAGTGCTAGTAAGGACGGTCCGGGAGCTTTCTTT
TRBV12-3/TRBV12-4	-	TRBJ2-1	many	CASSLGSGSYNEQFF	TGTGCCAGCAGTTTGGGATCTGGTTCCTACAATGAGCAGTTCTTC
TRBV3-1	TRBD2	TRBJ2-7	many	CASSQASGTYEQYF	TGTGCCAGCAGCCAGGCTAGCGGAACCTACGAGCAGTACTTC
TRBV12-3/TRBV12-4	TRBD2	TRBJ2-1	many	CASSSAGTSVYNEQFF	TGTGCCAGCAGTTCAGCCGGGACTAGCGTGTACAATGAGCAGTTCTTC
TRBV29-1	TRBD1	TRBJ2-5	many	CSGGQGVETQYF	TGCAGCGGTGGACAGGGTGTAGAGACCCAGTACTTC
TRBV28	TRBD1	TRBJ1-2	-	CASSPPDDRARGYTF	TGTGCCAGCAGTCCGCCCGACGACAGGGCGCGAGGCTACACCTTC
TRBV12-3/TRBV12-4	-	TRBJ1-1	many	CASSPPGWGNTEAFF	TGTGCCAGCAGCCCCCCAGGGTGGGGGAACACTGAAGCTTTCTTT
TRBV6-2/TRBV6-3	-	TRBJ2-7	many	CASSYYTGYEQYF	TGTGCCAGCAGTTACTATACAGGCTACGAGCAGTACTTC
TRBV20-1	-	TRBJ2-7	few	CSADETGRASSYEQYF	TGCAGTGCCGACGAGACGGGGCGGGCCAGCTCCTACGAGCAGTACTTC
TRBV19	-	TRBJ2-6	-	CASRKAGANVLTF	TGTGCCAGTAGGAAAGCTGGGGCCAACGTCCTGACTTTC